These 32 T cell receptor beta chains came from one sample sequenced in a study of neurological immune-mediated disorders. TCRdb itself ran the 5' RACE reads through MiXCR, one entry per CDR3 protein. This repertoire shows 55,000 to 70,000 distinct CDR3 sequences, over 5% found once; its top ten account for around 6%. Sequencing was carried out using PBMCs. The receptor source for this set is a human donor with multiple sclerosis. The donor label of this sample is uncertain.

In the case of this clonotype: This could be a read error, since a much larger clone is one nucleotide away. The rearrangement links TRBV3-1 to TRBJ2-7, with D unresolved. This CDR3 has 13 amino acids. Germline V CDR1 and CDR2: LGHDT, YNNKEL (reference sequence). CDR3 nucleotides: TGTACCAGCAGCCAACCCCCGCTGGGTGAGCAGTACTTC. Amino acid sequence: CTSSQPPLGEQYF.

This clonotype showed up many times. The rearrangement links TRBV27 to TRBJ1-2, with 10 bases lining up with TRBD1. J lost 6 bases, V lost 8 bases, and 9 bases had no gene match. The CDR3 extends over 14 amino acids. Germline lookup yields CDR1 MNHEY and CDR2 SMNVEV (reference sequence). Here the CDR3 reads CASAVGQGWDGYTF. The CDR3 DNA follows: TGTGCCAGCGCCGTGGGACAGGGGTGGGATGGCTACACCTTC.

This clonotype was seen at least ten times. V and J are TRBV20-1 and TRBJ2-7, with 8 bases identical to TRBD1. This CDR3 has 12 residues. Per germline, CDR1 DFQATT and CDR2 SNEGSKA (reference sequence). Unmatched junction bases numbered 5, after V lost 6 bases and J lost 4 bases. CDR3 DNA sequence: TGCAGTGCGCGGACAGGGAAGTACGAGCAGTACTTC. Its translation is CSARTGKYEQYF.

In its sample, this clonotype was seen many times. This chain joins TRBV18 and TRBJ1-5, with 7 bases identical to TRBD1. With V trimmed by 3 bases and J by 5 bases, 4 bases remained unmatched. CDR3 length: 14 amino acids. Germline CDR1 is KGHSH and CDR2 is LQKENI. The CDR3 DNA follows: TGTGCCAGCTCACCGTCAGGGGGAGATCAGCCCCAGCATTTT. Its translation: CASSPSGGDQPQHF.

In its sample, this clonotype was seen many times. The V and J genes are TRBV2 and TRBJ1-4; D remains unclear. The V gene lost 4 bases and the J gene lost 8 bases, with 14 bases spanning the gap. The CDR3 is 14 amino acids. In germline, CDR1 is SNHLY, CDR2 FYNNEI. CDR3 in amino acids: CASSGESVEEKLFF. Written as DNA, the CDR3 is TGTGCCAGCAGTGGGGAATCGGTAGAGGAAAAACTGTTTTTT.

This clonotype was seen at least ten times. The rearrangement uses TRBV12-3 or TRBV12-4 and TRBJ2-3; 9 bases map to TRBD2. The CDR3 spans 18 residues. Unmatched junction bases numbered 10, after V lost 2 bases and J lost 1 base. The CDR3 DNA reads as TGTGCCAGCAGTTTATGGGATGCGGGGGGGTTAGGCACAGATACGCAGTATTTT. This gives the protein CASSLWDAGGLGTDTQYF.

This clonotype showed up many times. The rearrangement uses TRBV7-9 and TRBJ1-2; no reliable D call. With 6 bases removed from V and 3 bases from J, the gap between germline ends came to 14 bases. The CDR3 is made up of 14 amino acids. The germline CDR1 and CDR2 sequences are SEHNR and FQNEAQ (reference sequence). Written as DNA, the CDR3 is TGTGCCAGCAGATCCGACGCAGTCGACTATGGCTACACCTTC. Translating it yields CASRSDAVDYGYTF.

In its sample, this clonotype was seen many times. The chain is built from TRBV9 and TRBJ1-4, with D perhaps matching TRBD1 (6 bases). V was clipped by 2 bases and J by 5 bases, with 10 bases between them. Germline lookup yields CDR1 SGDLS and CDR2 YYNGEE. The CDR3 runs 14 residues. The CDR3 spells CASSVTGGNEKLFF. Written as DNA, the CDR3 is TGTGCCAGCAGCGTGACAGGCGGAAATGAAAAACTGTTTTTT.

This clonotype came up many times. CDR3 coding DNA: TGTGCCAGCTCACCGAGTCAGGGGGTTACTGAAGCTTTCTTT. As protein: CASSPSQGVTEAFF. The V gene is TRBV18, the J gene TRBJ1-1; 7 bases fit TRBD1. CDR1 and CDR2 (germline): KGHSH, LQKENI. The ends lost 3 bases at V and 5 bases at J; junction bases unmatched: 6. The CDR3 runs to 14 residues.

This clonotype has at least ten counts. The J gene is TRBJ1-1, the V gene TRBV27; D gene uncertain. The CDR3 sequence is 14 residues long. CDR1 and CDR2 (germline): MNHEY, SMNVEV (reference sequence). Deletions cut 6 bases from V and 3 bases from J, with 14 bases between. The CDR3 here is CASRSDVTDTEAFF. The CDR3, as DNA: TGTGCCAGCAGGAGTGACGTAACGGACACTGAAGCTTTCTTT.

This clonotype was seen many times. The rearrangement uses TRBV4-1 and TRBJ2-4; D is ambiguous. This CDR3 has 16 residues. The V gene lost 1 base and the J gene lost 4 bases, with 14 bases spanning the gap. CDR1 is MGHRA, CDR2 YSYEKL, per germline. The CDR3 loop reads CASSQVTNTLKNIQYF. Here the CDR3 DNA reads TGCGCCAGCAGCCAAGTAACAAACACCTTAAAAAACATTCAGTACTTC.

The sample holds many counts of this clonotype. V is TRBV7-2 and J is TRBJ1-1; D gene uncertain. The germline V gene encodes CDR1 SGHTA and CDR2 FQGNSA. Trimming took off 1 base at V and 1 base at J, with 7 bases between the two ends. The CDR3 contains 14 residues. This chain's CDR3 is CASSLVWGNTEAFF. CDR3 in DNA: TGTGCCAGCAGCTTAGTATGGGGGAACACTGAAGCTTTCTTT.

This clonotype was observed many times. In DNA form, the CDR3 reads TGTGCCAGCAGCTTCGGACAGTTAGATGGCTACACCTTC. Translation: CASSFGQLDGYTF. The V call is TRBV9, the J call TRBJ1-2; D is perhaps TRBD1 (6 bases). CDR1 is SGDLS and CDR2 is YYNGEE in the germline V gene. This CDR3 is 13 amino acids long. V was shortened by 4 bases and J by 6 bases, with 13 bases between the two germline ends.

This clonotype was seen repeatedly, ten times or more. This chain links TRBV5-1 with TRBJ1-4, with 7 bases lining up with TRBD1. This CDR3 spans 15 amino acids. Losses at the gene ends were 0 bases for V and 8 bases for J; bases not matched to a gene: 7. CDR1 and CDR2 (germline): SGHRS, YFSETQ. CDR3: CASSLEGARSEKLFF. In DNA form, the CDR3 reads TGCGCCAGCAGCTTGGAGGGGGCGCGAAGCGAAAAACTGTTTTTT.

This clonotype was seen at least ten times. The chain combines TRBV18 with TRBJ2-2; perhaps TRBD1 as D (5 bases). V lost 2 bases and J 0 bases, leaving 10 bases between the germline ends. The CDR3 has 16 amino acids. From germline, CDR1 is KGHSH and CDR2 LQKENI. CDR3 sequence (DNA): TGTGCCAGCTCACCAATAGGGGCTGCGAACACCGGGGAGCTGTTTTTT. This codes for CASSPIGAANTGELFF.

This clonotype has ten or more counts. This sequence joins TRBV6-5 and TRBJ1-3; D remains unclear. V was trimmed by 1 base and J by 1 base, leaving 23 bases between them. CDR3 size: 20 residues. Looked up from germline, CDR1 is MNHEY and CDR2 is SVGAGI. CDR3 sequence reads: CASSYWPPRRLPRSGNTIYF. In DNA form, the CDR3 reads TGTGCCAGCAGTTACTGGCCGCCCAGGCGGCTCCCCCGGTCTGGAAACACCATATATTTT.

This clonotype occurred many times. The rearrangement joins TRBV5-1 to TRBJ2-7; D perhaps matches TRBD1 (6 bases). In germline, CDR1 is SGHRS, CDR2 YFSETQ. V was cut by 4 bases and J by 2 bases, with 13 bases left in between. The CDR3 consists of 14 residues. The CDR3 DNA is TGCGCCAGCAGCCCCACGGACAGAGCCTACGAGCAGTACTTC. Amino acids: CASSPTDRAYEQYF. The whole variable domain, filled in from reference TRBV5-1 and TRBJ2-7, reads KAGVTQTPRYLIKTRGQQVTLSCSPISGHRSVSWYQQTPGQGLQFLFEYFSETQRNKGNFPGRFSGRQFSNSRSEMNVSTLELGDSALYLCASSPTDRAYEQYFGPGTRLTVT.

This clonotype was recorded at least ten times. The V and J genes are TRBV5-1 and TRBJ1-5; no definite D call. This CDR3 spans 13 amino acids. Trimming stripped 4 bases from V and 0 bases from J, with 5 bases between. Per the germline V gene, CDR1 is SGHRS and CDR2 is YFSETQ. CDR3 amino acids: CASSPFSNQPQHF. The CDR3 DNA sequence: TGCGCCAGCAGCCCCTTTAGCAATCAGCCCCAGCATTTT.

This clonotype has ten or more counts. The CDR3 spells CASSLVFVGRRYENTEAFF. As DNA, the CDR3 is TGTGCCAGCAGCTTAGTATTTGTGGGGCGAAGATATGAGAACACTGAAGCTTTCTTT. This chain uses TRBV7-9 with TRBJ1-1; tentative D call: TRBD1 (5 bases). V was clipped by 1 base and J by 1 base, with 22 bases between them. This CDR3 region has 19 residues. Germline-derived CDR1 and CDR2 are SEHNR and FQNEAQ (reference sequence).

This clonotype was seen ten or more times. The rearrangement uses TRBV7-2 and TRBJ2-1; D gene uncertain. The CDR3 has 11 residues. From germline, CDR1 is SGHTA and CDR2 FQGNSA. With 1 base removed from V and 13 bases from J, the gap between germline ends came to 8 bases. DNA of the CDR3: TGTGCCAGCAGCTTAGAGGCAGGACAGTTCTTC. Translating it yields CASSLEAGQFF.

This clonotype was detected ten times or more. The V gene is TRBV6-5, the J gene TRBJ1-1; no reliable D call. Trimming left V 7 bases short and J 3 bases short, with 15 bases between. The CDR3 runs to 14 residues. Per the germline V gene, CDR1 is MNHEY and CDR2 is SVGAGI. CDR3 sequence reads: CASNGTCWDTEAFF. CDR3 nucleotides: TGTGCCAGCAATGGCACCTGTTGGGACACTGAAGCTTTCTTT.

In this sample, this clonotype turned up many times. The rearrangement joins TRBV11-2 to TRBJ1-6, with 8 bases identical to TRBD1. The ends lost 0 bases at V and 7 bases at J; junction bases unmatched: 2. CDR3 length equals 15 residues. In germline, CDR1 is SGHAT, CDR2 FQNNGV. CDR3 protein: CASSLERTGNSPLHF. The DNA for the CDR3 is TGTGCCAGCAGCTTAGAGAGGACAGGGAATTCACCCCTCCACTTT.

This clonotype showed up many times. J is TRBJ2-2 and V is TRBV5-1, with 8 bases that match TRBD2. Germline assignment: CDR1 SGHRS and CDR2 YFSETQ. V lost 4 bases and J lost 1; bases outside the gene matches: 3. This CDR3 spans 15 amino acids. CDR3 sequence: CASSPSGGNTGELFF. CDR3 DNA: TGCGCCAGCAGCCCAAGCGGGGGGAACACCGGGGAGCTGTTTTTT.

This clonotype was counted ten times or more. The V call is TRBV9, the J call TRBJ1-2, with no clear D. The ends were cut back, 0 bases at V and 6 bases at J, with 9 bases in the middle. The CDR3 extends over 13 amino acids. Germline V gene data show CDR1 as SGDLS and CDR2 as YYNGEE. The CDR3 region has the DNA TGTGCCAGCAGCGTAGAAGGGAATAATGGCTACACCTTC. Amino acid sequence: CASSVEGNNGYTF.

This clonotype was recorded many times. The chain carries TRBV20-1 and TRBJ2-3, with TRBD2 matching 11 bases. Trimming took 4 bases from V and 11 from J; bases not matched to a gene: 11. The CDR3 is made up of 14 amino acids. Germline V gene sequence: CDR1 DFQATT, CDR2 SNEGSKA (reference sequence). The CDR3 DNA reads as TGCAGTGCTAAATACGGTACTAGCGGGGGCGTGCAGTATTTT. As protein: CSAKYGTSGGVQYF.

At least ten counts were recorded for this clonotype. This sequence joins TRBV5-1 and TRBJ1-3; D is perhaps TRBD1 (5 bases). Trimming pared 4 bases from V and 0 bases from J, leaving 14 bases between. Per the germline V gene, CDR1 is SGHRS and CDR2 is YFSETQ. CDR3 size: 16 residues. The CDR3 sequence: CASSRDSRNSGNTIYF. DNA of the CDR3: TGCGCCAGCAGCAGGGACTCCCGCAACTCTGGAAACACCATATATTTT.

Many counts were recorded for this clonotype. This chain uses TRBV7-2 with TRBJ2-5; TRBD2 is a possible D gene (7 bases). Germline V CDR1 and CDR2: SGHTA, FQGNSA. V was cut by 1 base and J by 7 bases, with 16 bases left in between. CDR3 size: 15 residues. In DNA form, the CDR3 reads TGTGCCAGCAGCTTAGGGAGGGGGGGTTCCGCGACCCAGTACTTC. Its translation is CASSLGRGGSATQYF.

This clonotype was counted at least ten times. The V and J genes are TRBV13 and TRBJ2-1; 9 positions match TRBD2. The CDR3 contains 17 residues. V lost 0 bases, J lost 3 bases, and 6 bases stayed unmatched. CDR1 is PRHDT and CDR2 is FYEKMQ in the germline V gene (reference sequence). This chain's CDR3 is CASSLGGLAIYYNEQFF. As DNA, the CDR3 is TGTGCCAGCAGCTTAGGCGGACTAGCGATTTACTACAATGAGCAGTTCTTC.

There are many counts of this clonotype. The chain couples TRBV5-1 to TRBJ2-3; D is ambiguous. This CDR3 spans 17 amino acids. Between the trimmed V and J ends, which lost 0 bases and 2 bases, there was a span of 16 bases. In germline, CDR1 is SGHRS, CDR2 YFSETQ. CDR3 loop: CASSLVWFPGPTDTQYF. The DNA of the CDR3 is TGCGCCAGCAGCTTGGTGTGGTTCCCGGGTCCCACAGATACGCAGTATTTT.

This clonotype was seen at least ten times. V and J are TRBV7-2 and TRBJ1-5; TRBD1 might be the D (6 bases). Trimming took off 5 bases at V and 6 bases at J, with 17 bases between the two ends. The CDR3 is made up of 15 amino acids. Germline V lookup: CDR1 SGHTA, CDR2 FQGNSA. The DNA of the CDR3 is TGTGCCAGCAGCCGAACAGGGATTTGGGGTCAGCCCCAGCATTTT. Amino acid sequence: CASSRTGIWGQPQHF.

This clonotype was detected many times. The chain is built from TRBV15 and TRBJ2-5, with TRBD2 identical over 10 bases. The CDR3 sequence is 16 residues long. Trimming at V came to 3 bases and at J to 2 bases, leaving 6 bases not matched to a gene. CDR1 LNHNV and CDR2 YYDKDF come from the germline V gene (reference sequence). CDR3 loop: CATSRGPSGGQETQYF. CDR3 nucleotides: TGTGCCACCAGCAGGGGGCCTAGCGGGGGTCAAGAGACCCAGTACTTC.

This clonotype was detected many times. The rearrangement uses TRBV6-1 and TRBJ2-7; 8 bases map to TRBD2. The V and J ends lost 7 bases and 3 bases, in that order; junction bases with no gene match: 8. Looked up from germline, CDR1 is MNHNS and CDR2 is SASEGT. This CDR3 is 14 amino acids long. DNA for the CDR3: TGTGCCAGCATCCCCCAGCGGGAGCTCTACGAGCAGTACTTC. Amino acids: CASIPQRELYEQYF.